One sample yielded the 26 T cell receptor beta chains listed below, sequenced in a study of CD8 T cells in Susac syndrome. RNA totalling roughly 0.5 to 1 ug underwent reverse transcription with random hexamers. TCRdb re-analysed the immunoSEQ multiplex PCR reads in MiXCR, keeping a single row per CDR3 protein. The table has more than 150,000 distinct CDR3 sequences, roughly 96% seen once. Material: CD4+ T cells from PBMCs. The source is a human donor with Susac syndrome.

In DNA, the CDR3 is TGTGCCAGCAGTGAAAGGCCCGTTTCGCATGGCTACACCTTC. It is translated as CASSERPVSHGYTF. This chain uses TRBV6-1 with TRBJ1-2; D unclear. Germline lookup yields CDR1 MNHNS and CDR2 SASEGT. CDR3 length: 14 amino acids. Trimming stripped 2 bases from V and 6 bases from J, with 13 bases between.

This rearrangement joins TRBV4-3 to TRBJ2-1, with D perhaps matching TRBD2 (5 bases). The CDR3 runs 14 residues. V lost 4 bases to trimming and J lost 6 bases, with 13 bases between them. Germline V CDR1 and CDR2: LGHNA, YSLEER. CDR3 DNA: TGCGCCAGCAGCCCCCGTCCCCGGGGCAATGAGCAGTTCTTC. Its protein product is CASSPRPRGNEQFF.

V is TRBV23-1 and J is TRBJ2-1; 8 bases agree with TRBD1. TRBV23-1 is annotated as an ORF whose role is uncertain. J gave up 5 bases and V 4 bases, and 4 bases lay outside the gene matches. The CDR3 covers 14 residues. CDR3: CASSLGQGHNEQFF. CDR3 nucleotides: TGCGCCAGCAGTCTTGGACAGGGTCACAATGAGCAGTTCTTC.

This clonotype has a single count. The rearrangement joins TRBV13 to TRBJ2-7; the match to TRBD2 covers 9 bases. The CDR3 consists of 17 residues. Germline-derived CDR1 and CDR2 are PRHDT and FYEKMQ (reference sequence). The ends lost 1 base at V and 4 bases at J; junction bases unmatched: 11. The CDR3 sequence: CASSLAPAGGAGYEQYF. The CDR3 region has the DNA TGTGCCAGCAGCTTAGCCCCGGCGGGGGGGGCCGGATACGAGCAGTACTTC.

The genes are TRBV19 and TRBJ2-7; TRBD2 is a possible D gene (6 bases). Trimming took off 5 bases at V and 1 base at J, with 9 bases between the two ends. Per the germline V gene, CDR1 is LNHDA and CDR2 is SQIVND (reference sequence). The CDR3 is 13 amino acids. Written as DNA, the CDR3 is TGTGCCAGTAGTGAGACTAGTTCCTACGAGCAGTACTTC. Its translation is CASSETSSYEQYF.

The CDR3 sequence: CSVGTASYSPLHF. For the CDR3, the DNA is TGCAGCGTCGGGACAGCCTCATATTCACCCCTCCACTTT. The chain has TRBV29-1 and TRBJ1-6, with 7 bases matching TRBD1. CDR3 length equals 13 residues. CDR1 and CDR2 from the germline V gene are SQVTM and ANQGSEA. The V and J ends lost 6 bases and 8 bases, in that order; junction bases with no gene match: 7. The full variable domain, in which reference TRBV29-1 and TRBJ1-6 provide the parts outside the CDR3, is SAVISQKPSRDICQRGTSLTIQCQVDSQVTMMFWYRQQPGQSLTLIATANQGSEATYESGFVIDKFPISRPNLTFSTLTVSNMSPEDSSIYLCSVGTASYSPLHFGNGTRLTVT.

The chain recombines TRBV7-2 with TRBJ2-3; 12 bases line up with TRBD2. CDR1 and CDR2 from the germline V gene are SGHTA and FQGNSA. The CDR3 has 16 amino acids. J was trimmed by 3 bases and V by 3 bases; bases with no gene match: 4. CDR3 DNA: TGTGCCAGCAGCTTCCCTAGCGGGGGGGTAACAGATACGCAGTATTTT. This encodes CASSFPSGGVTDTQYF.

This rearrangement joins TRBV11-2 to TRBJ2-3; 7 positions agree with TRBD2. Trimming took 0 bases from V and 0 from J; bases not matched to a gene: 0. This CDR3 region has 15 residues. Germline lookup yields CDR1 SGHAT and CDR2 FQNNGV. The CDR3 reads CASSLEGGSTDTQYF. The CDR3 DNA is TGTGCCAGCAGCTTAGAGGGGGGGAGCACAGATACGCAGTATTTT.

V is TRBV4-2 and J is TRBJ1-3; maybe TRBD1 (5 bases). The CDR3 spans 15 residues. The V gene lost 0 bases and the J gene lost 5 bases, with 11 bases spanning the gap. Germline CDR1 LGHNA, CDR2 YNFKEQ. This CDR3 reads CASSQEGGGRNTIYF. The DNA for the CDR3 is TGTGCCAGCAGCCAAGAGGGGGGAGGGCGAAACACCATATATTTT.

For the CDR3, the DNA is TGTGCCAGCAGCTTAGACGATTGGGGTCAGGGGCTCGACGAGCAGTACTTC. It codes for CASSLDDWGQGLDEQYF. The rearrangement uses TRBV7-9 and TRBJ2-7; D may be TRBD1 (6 bases). Per germline, CDR1 SEHNR and CDR2 FQNEAQ (reference sequence). This CDR3 has 17 amino acids. Between the trimmed V and J ends, which lost 1 base and 5 bases, there was a span of 21 bases.

The chain couples TRBV20-1 to TRBJ1-2; unclear D gene. Per the germline V gene, CDR1 is DFQATT and CDR2 is SNEGSKA (reference sequence). Trimming pared 2 bases from V and 2 bases from J, leaving 18 bases between. The CDR3 has 16 amino acids. The CDR3 here is CSARHGPTLKNYGYTF. In nucleotides, the CDR3 is TGCAGTGCTAGACATGGACCTACTTTAAAGAACTATGGCTACACCTTC.

In DNA, the CDR3 is TGTGCCAGTAGTGACCCCGGGCCCCTGTGGGGCACAGATACGCAGTATTTT. It yields the protein CASSDPGPLWGTDTQYF. This rearrangement joins TRBV19 to TRBJ2-3; D call uncertain. The length of the CDR3 is 17 residues. Trimming removed 5 bases at V and 1 base at J, with 19 bases between. Germline CDR1 and CDR2: LNHDA and SQIVND (reference sequence).

The CDR3 spells CAIHDRGVGNEQFF. In nucleotides, the CDR3 is TGTGCCATCCACGACAGGGGGGTAGGCAATGAGCAGTTCTTC. The chain employs TRBV6-2 or TRBV6-3 and TRBJ2-1; 9 bases are a match to TRBD1. Germline loops: CDR1 MNHEY, CDR2 SVGEGT. The V segment lost 10 bases and the J segment 6 bases; nucleotides outside the gene matches: 10. This CDR3 has 14 residues.

The chain carries TRBV6-6 and TRBJ1-5, with 10 nucleotides matching TRBD1. Germline values: CDR1 MNHNY, CDR2 SVGAGI (reference sequence). The CDR3 runs to 14 residues. Losses at the gene ends were 6 bases for V and 7 bases for J; bases not matched to a gene: 6. CDR3 sequence (DNA): TGTGCCAGCAGAAGGGGACAGGGGATCCAGCCCCAGCATTTT. This codes for CASRRGQGIQPQHF.

This rearrangement joins TRBV20-1 to TRBJ1-2, with 9 positions matching TRBD1. Germline assignment: CDR1 DFQATT and CDR2 SNEGSKA (reference sequence). The CDR3 contains 12 residues. The V gene end was trimmed by 4 bases and the J gene end by 4 bases; junction bases not matched to a gene: 1. CDR3 in amino acids: CSATDRGYGYTF. CDR3 bases: TGCAGTGCTACGGACAGGGGCTATGGCTACACCTTC.

As for this clonotype: Because the CDR3's place on the DNA is in doubt, the DNA is left out and the CDR3 is given as listed by TCRdb. This sequence joins TRBV23-1 and TRBJ1-1. TRBV23-1 is designated an ORF whose function remains uncertain. The CDR3 is 13 amino acids long, termini counted. CDR3 sequence: CASRHFGNTEAFF.

The V call is TRBV20-1, the J call TRBJ2-3, with D possibly being TRBD2 (6 bases). V was shortened by 3 bases and J by 4 bases, with 11 bases between the two germline ends. CDR1 is DFQATT, CDR2 SNEGSKA, per germline (reference sequence). The CDR3 runs to 13 residues. This CDR3 reads CSARRGTADTQYF. The CDR3 DNA is TGCAGTGCTAGGCGGGGAACAGCAGATACGCAGTATTTT.

The chain joins TRBV28 to TRBJ1-4; the match to TRBD1 covers 7 bases. V dropped 6 bases and J dropped 8; count of bases not matched to a gene: 9. The CDR3 sequence is 14 residues long. Germline CDR1 reads MDHEN; CDR2 reads SYDVKM. The CDR3 loop is CASRQGPGREKLFF. As DNA, the CDR3 is TGTGCCAGCAGACAGGGGCCCGGAAGGGAAAAACTGTTTTTT.

This chain uses TRBV12-3 or TRBV12-4 with TRBJ2-7, with D possibly TRBD2 on 5 matching bases. The CDR3 sequence is 13 residues long. The V and J ends lost 3 bases and 7 bases respectively, with 13 bases between them. CDR3: CASSFQVTGEQYF. CDR3 in DNA: TGTGCCAGCAGTTTTCAGGTCACGGGAGAGCAGTACTTC.

J is TRBJ2-5 and V is TRBV28; D perhaps matches TRBD1 (6 bases). The CDR3 has 14 amino acids. Trimming shortened V by 8 bases and J by 5 bases, and 18 bases separated the two germline ends. The germline CDR1 and CDR2 sequences are MDHEN and SYDVKM. The CDR3 DNA is TGTGCCAGCGGAATCGCCGACAGGTTCGAGACCCAGTACTTC. Amino acid sequence: CASGIADRFETQYF.

The chain uses TRBV5-1 and TRBJ1-2, with D unresolved. Germline CDR1 is SGHRS and CDR2 is YFSETQ. Trimming left V 0 bases short and J 4 bases short, with 10 bases between. The CDR3 length is 14 residues. This chain's CDR3 is CASSLEQELYGYTF. CDR3 nucleotide sequence: TGCGCCAGCAGCTTGGAGCAGGAACTCTATGGCTACACCTTC.

This chain links TRBV7-8 with TRBJ1-5; a possible D gene is TRBD1 (5 bases). The CDR3 length is 15 residues. CDR1 is SGHVS, CDR2 FQNEAQ, per germline. The germline V and J ends were trimmed by 5 bases and 3 bases, with 14 bases remaining between them. CDR3 protein: CASSPARVLNQPQHF. The CDR3 nucleotides read TGTGCCAGCAGCCCCGCCAGGGTCCTCAATCAGCCCCAGCATTTT.

The rearrangement links TRBV29-1 to TRBJ2-7; TRBD2 aligns across 8 bases. Germline CDR1 and CDR2: SQVTM and ANQGSEA. Germline trimming cut 6 bases from V and 6 bases from J; bases unmatched to any gene: 10. The CDR3 is made up of 13 amino acids. CDR3 loop: CSVVAGSLLEQYF. CDR3 bases: TGCAGCGTAGTAGCGGGGTCTTTACTCGAGCAGTACTTC.

This clonotype was found a few times. The chain combines TRBV12-3 or TRBV12-4 with TRBJ1-4; D is unresolved. This CDR3 comprises 14 residues. The germline V and J ends were trimmed by 1 base and 0 bases, with 3 bases remaining between them. The CDR3 nucleotides are TGTGCCAGCAGTTTAGGTACAACTAATGAAAAACTGTTTTTT. It translates to CASSLGTTNEKLFF.

CDR3 bases: TGTGCCATCAGTGAAGGACCCGAGACCCAGTACTTC. This codes for CAISEGPETQYF. The genes are TRBV10-3 and TRBJ2-5; the D is unclear. From germline, CDR1 is ENHRY and CDR2 SYGVKD. The V end was cut by 3 bases, the J end by 5 bases, with 7 bases between. The CDR3 is 12 amino acids.

This chain links TRBV29-1 with TRBJ2-1; no clear D gene. Germline-derived CDR1 and CDR2 are SQVTM and ANQGSEA. CDR3 size: 10 residues. V gave up 7 bases and J gave up 6 bases, with 7 bases separating them. Written as DNA, the CDR3 is TGCAGCGGCCACGGCAATGAGCAGTTCTTC. As protein: CSGHGNEQFF.